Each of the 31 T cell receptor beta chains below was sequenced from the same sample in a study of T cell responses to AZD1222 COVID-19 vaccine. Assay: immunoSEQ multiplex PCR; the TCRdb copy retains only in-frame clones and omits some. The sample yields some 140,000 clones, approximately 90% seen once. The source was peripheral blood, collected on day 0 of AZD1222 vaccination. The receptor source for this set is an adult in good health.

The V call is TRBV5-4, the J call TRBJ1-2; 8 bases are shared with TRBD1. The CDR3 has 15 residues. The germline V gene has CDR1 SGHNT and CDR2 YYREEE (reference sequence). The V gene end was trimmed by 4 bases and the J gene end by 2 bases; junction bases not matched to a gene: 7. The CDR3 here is CASSVAQGGNYGYTF. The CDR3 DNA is TGTGCCAGCAGCGTAGCACAGGGGGGGAACTATGGCTACACCTTC.

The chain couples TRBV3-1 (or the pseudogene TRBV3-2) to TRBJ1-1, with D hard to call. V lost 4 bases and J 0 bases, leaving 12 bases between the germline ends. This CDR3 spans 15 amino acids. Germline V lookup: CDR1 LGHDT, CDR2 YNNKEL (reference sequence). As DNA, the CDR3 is TGTGCCAGCAGCCTCCGAGAGGGCCTGAACACTGAAGCTTTCTTT. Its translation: CASSLREGLNTEAFF.

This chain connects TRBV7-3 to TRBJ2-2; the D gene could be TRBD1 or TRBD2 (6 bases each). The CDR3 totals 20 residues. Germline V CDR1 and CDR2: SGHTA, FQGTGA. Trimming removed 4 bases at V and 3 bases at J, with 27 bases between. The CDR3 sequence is CASSSFSIAGGRDYTGELFF. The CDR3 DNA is TGTGCCAGCAGCTCATTTAGCATAGCCGGGGGCAGGGACTACACCGGGGAGCTGTTTTTT.

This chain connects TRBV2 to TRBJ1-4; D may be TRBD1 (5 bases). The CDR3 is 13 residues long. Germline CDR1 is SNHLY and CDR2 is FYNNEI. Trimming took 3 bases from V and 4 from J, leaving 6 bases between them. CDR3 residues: CASSEGGNEKLFF. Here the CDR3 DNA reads TGTGCCAGCAGTGAGGGGGGTAATGAAAAACTGTTTTTT.

The chain's CDR3 is CATSRDWGPNYGYTF. The CDR3 nucleotides are TGTGCCACCAGCAGAGATTGGGGGCCGAACTATGGCTACACCTTC. The V gene is TRBV15, the J gene TRBJ1-2; a possible D gene is TRBD1 (6 bases). Germline V CDR1 and CDR2: LNHNV, YYDKDF (reference sequence). The CDR3 loop spans 15 amino acids. V was shortened by 0 bases and J by 2 bases, with 10 bases between the two germline ends.

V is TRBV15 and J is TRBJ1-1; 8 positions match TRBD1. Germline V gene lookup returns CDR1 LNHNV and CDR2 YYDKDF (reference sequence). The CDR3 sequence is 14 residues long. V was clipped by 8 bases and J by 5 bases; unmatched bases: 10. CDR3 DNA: TGTGCCACCCACCGCAGGGGGCGAGCAACTGAAGCTTTCTTT. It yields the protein CATHRRGRATEAFF.

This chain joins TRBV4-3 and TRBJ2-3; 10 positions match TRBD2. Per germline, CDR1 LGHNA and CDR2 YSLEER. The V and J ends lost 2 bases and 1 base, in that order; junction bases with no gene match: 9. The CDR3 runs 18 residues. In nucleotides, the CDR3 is TGCGCCAGCAGCCAAACGTCTAGCGGGAGATCACGCACAGATACGCAGTATTTT. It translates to CASSQTSSGRSRTDTQYF.

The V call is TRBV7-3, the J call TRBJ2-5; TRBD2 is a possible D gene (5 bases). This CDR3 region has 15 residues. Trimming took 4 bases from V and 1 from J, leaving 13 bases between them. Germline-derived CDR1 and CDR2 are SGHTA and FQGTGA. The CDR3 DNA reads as TGTGCCAGCAGCTCTCCAGCGGAACCCCAAGAGACCCAGTACTTC. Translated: CASSSPAEPQETQYF.

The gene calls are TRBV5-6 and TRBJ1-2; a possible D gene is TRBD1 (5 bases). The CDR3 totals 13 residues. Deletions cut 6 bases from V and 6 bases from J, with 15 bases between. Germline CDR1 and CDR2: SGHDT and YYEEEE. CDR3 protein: CASTDWGNDGYTF. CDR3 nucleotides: TGTGCCAGCACCGACTGGGGGAATGATGGCTACACCTTC.

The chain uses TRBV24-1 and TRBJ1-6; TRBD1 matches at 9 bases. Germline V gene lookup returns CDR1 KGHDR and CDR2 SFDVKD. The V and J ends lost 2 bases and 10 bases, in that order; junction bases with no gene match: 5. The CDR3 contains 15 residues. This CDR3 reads CATSDSTGGASPLHF. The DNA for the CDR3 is TGTGCCACCAGTGATTCGACAGGGGGTGCCTCACCCCTCCACTTT.

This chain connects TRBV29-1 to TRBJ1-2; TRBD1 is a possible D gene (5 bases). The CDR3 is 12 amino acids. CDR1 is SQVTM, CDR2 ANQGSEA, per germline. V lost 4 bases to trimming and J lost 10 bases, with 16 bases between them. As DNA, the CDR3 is TGCAGCGTTGGGGAGAAAGGGGCAGCCTACACCTTC. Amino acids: CSVGEKGAAYTF. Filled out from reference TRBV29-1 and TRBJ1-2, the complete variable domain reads SAVISQKPSRDICQRGTSLTIQCQVDSQVTMMFWYRQQPGQSLTLIATANQGSEATYESGFVIDKFPISRPNLTFSTLTVSNMSPEDSSIYLCSVGEKGAAYTFGSGTRLTVV.

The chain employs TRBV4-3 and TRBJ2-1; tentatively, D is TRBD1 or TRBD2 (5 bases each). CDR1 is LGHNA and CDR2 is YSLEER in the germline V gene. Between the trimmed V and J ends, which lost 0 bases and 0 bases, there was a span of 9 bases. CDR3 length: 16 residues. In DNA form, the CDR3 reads TGCGCCAGCAGCCAAGATTACGGGGCCTCCTACAATGAGCAGTTCTTC. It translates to CASSQDYGASYNEQFF.

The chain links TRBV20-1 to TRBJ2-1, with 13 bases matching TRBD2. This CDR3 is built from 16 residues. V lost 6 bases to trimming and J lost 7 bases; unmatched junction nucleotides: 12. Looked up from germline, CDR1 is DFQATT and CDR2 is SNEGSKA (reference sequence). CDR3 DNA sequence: TGCAGTGCGAGTCGAAGACTAGCGGGAGGAGGGAATGAGCAGTTCTTC. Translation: CSASRRLAGGGNEQFF.

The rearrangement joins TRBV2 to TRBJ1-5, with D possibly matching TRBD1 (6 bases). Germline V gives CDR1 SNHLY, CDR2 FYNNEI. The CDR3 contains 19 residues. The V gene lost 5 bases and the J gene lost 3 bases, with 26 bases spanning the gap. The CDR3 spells CASSSPSKTGISVNQPQHF. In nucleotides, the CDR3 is TGTGCCAGCAGTTCCCCTTCTAAGACAGGTATATCGGTCAATCAGCCCCAGCATTTT.

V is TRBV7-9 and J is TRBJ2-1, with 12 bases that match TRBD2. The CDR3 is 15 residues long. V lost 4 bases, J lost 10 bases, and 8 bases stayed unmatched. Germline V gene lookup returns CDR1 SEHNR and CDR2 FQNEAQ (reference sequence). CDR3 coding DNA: TGTGCCAGCAGCTCGGGGACTAGCGGGCTTCTAGAGCAGTTCTTC. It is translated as CASSSGTSGLLEQFF.

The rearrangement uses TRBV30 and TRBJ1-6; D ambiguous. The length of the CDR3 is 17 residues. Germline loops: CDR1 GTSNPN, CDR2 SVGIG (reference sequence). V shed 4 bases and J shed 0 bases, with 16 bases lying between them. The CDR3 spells CAWTLFPKSSYNSPLHF. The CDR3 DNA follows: TGTGCCTGGACCTTATTTCCCAAGAGCTCCTATAATTCACCCCTCCACTTT.

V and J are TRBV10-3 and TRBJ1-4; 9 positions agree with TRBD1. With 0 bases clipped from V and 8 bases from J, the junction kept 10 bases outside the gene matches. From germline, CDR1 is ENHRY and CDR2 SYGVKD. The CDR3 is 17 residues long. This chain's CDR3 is CAISESPNRGRGEKLFF. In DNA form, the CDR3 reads TGTGCCATCAGTGAGTCCCCGAACAGGGGGCGAGGGGAAAAACTGTTTTTT.

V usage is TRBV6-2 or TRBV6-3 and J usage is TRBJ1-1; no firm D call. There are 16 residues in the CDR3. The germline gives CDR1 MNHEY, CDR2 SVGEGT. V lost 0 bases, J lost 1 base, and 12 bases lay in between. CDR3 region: CASSYSVGQSNTEAFF. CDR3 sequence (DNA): TGTGCCAGCAGTTACTCTGTTGGTCAGTCGAACACTGAAGCTTTCTTT.

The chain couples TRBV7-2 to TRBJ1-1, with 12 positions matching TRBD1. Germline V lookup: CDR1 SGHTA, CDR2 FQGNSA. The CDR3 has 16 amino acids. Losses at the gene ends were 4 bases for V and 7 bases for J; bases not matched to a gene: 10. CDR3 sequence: CASSSLWGQGAGEAFF. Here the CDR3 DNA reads TGTGCCAGCAGCTCCCTCTGGGGACAGGGGGCTGGTGAAGCTTTCTTT.

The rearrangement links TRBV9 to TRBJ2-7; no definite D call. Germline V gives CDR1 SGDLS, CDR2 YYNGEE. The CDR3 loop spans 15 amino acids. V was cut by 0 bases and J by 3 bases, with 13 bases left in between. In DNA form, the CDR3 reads TGTGCCAGCAGCGTAGAGCCCGGAACCCTCTACGAGCAGTACTTC. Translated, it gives CASSVEPGTLYEQYF.

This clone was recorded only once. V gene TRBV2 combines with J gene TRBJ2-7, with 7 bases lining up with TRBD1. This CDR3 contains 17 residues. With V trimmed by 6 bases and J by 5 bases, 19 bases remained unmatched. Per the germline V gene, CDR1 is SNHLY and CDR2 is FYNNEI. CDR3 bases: TGTGCCAGCAGCCACTCCGAGAGACAGGGCTTCTTCCACGAGCAGTACTTC. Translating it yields CASSHSERQGFFHEQYF.

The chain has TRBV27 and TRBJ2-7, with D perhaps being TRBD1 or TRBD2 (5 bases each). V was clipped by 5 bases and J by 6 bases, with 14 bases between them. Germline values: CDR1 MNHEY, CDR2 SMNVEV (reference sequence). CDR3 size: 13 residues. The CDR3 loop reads CASSAREGAEQYF. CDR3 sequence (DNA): TGTGCCAGCAGTGCGAGGGAAGGGGCCGAGCAGTACTTC.

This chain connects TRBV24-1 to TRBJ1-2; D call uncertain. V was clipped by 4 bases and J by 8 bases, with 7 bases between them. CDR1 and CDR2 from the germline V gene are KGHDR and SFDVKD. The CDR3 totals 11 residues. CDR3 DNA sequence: TGTGCCACCAGTGACCCCGGGGGCTACACCTTC. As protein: CATSDPGGYTF.

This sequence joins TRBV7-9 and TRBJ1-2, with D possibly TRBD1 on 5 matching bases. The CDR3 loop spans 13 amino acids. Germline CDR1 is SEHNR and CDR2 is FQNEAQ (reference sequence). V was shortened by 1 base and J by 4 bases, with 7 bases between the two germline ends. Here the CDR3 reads CASSLEGIYGYTF. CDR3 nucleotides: TGTGCCAGCAGCTTAGAGGGGATCTATGGCTACACCTTC.

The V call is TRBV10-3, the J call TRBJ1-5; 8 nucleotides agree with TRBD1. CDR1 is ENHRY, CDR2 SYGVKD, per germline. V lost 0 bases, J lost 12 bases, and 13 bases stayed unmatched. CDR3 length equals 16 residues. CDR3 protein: CAISESHGQGSLLQHF. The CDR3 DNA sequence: TGTGCCATCAGTGAGTCCCACGGACAGGGCTCGCTACTCCAGCATTTT.

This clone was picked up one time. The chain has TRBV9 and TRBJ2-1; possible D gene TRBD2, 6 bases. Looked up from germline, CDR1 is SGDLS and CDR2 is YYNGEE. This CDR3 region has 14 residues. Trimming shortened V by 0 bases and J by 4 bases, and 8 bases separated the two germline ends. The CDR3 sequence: CASSVDAGYNEQFF. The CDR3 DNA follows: TGTGCCAGCAGCGTAGATGCGGGATACAATGAGCAGTTCTTC.

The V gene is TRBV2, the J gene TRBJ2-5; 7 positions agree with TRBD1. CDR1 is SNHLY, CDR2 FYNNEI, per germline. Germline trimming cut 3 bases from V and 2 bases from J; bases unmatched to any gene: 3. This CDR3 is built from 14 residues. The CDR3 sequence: CASSDPGQQETQYF. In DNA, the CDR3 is TGTGCCAGCAGTGATCCGGGACAGCAAGAGACCCAGTACTTC.

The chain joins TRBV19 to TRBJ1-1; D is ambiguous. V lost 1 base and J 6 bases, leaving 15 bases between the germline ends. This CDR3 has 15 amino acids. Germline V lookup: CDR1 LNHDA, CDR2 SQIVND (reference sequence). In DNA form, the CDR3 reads TGTGCCAGTAGTATAGGATCCCGGTTTCTTGCTGAAGCTTTCTTT. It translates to CASSIGSRFLAEAFF. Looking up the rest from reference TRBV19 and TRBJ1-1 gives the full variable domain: DGGITQSPKYLFRKEGQNVTLSCEQNLNHDAMYWYRQDPGQGLRLIYYSQIVNDFQKGDIAEGYSVSREKKESFPLTVTSAQKNPTAFYLCASSIGSRFLAEAFFGQGTRLTVV.

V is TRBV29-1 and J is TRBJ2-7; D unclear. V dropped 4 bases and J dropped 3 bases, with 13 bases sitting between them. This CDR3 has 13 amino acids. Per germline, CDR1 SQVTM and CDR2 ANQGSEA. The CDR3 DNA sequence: TGCAGCGTTGTTTTTGGCATTAGCTACGAGCAGTACTTC. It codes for CSVVFGISYEQYF.

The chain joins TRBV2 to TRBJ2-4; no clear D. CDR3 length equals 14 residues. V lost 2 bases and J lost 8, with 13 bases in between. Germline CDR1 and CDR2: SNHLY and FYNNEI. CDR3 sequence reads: CASSERPPSDIQYF. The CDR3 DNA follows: TGTGCCAGCAGTGAAAGGCCCCCAAGCGACATTCAGTACTTC.

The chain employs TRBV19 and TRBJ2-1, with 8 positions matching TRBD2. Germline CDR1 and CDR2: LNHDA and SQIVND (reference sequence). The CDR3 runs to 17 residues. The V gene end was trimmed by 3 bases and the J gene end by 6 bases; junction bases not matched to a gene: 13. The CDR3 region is CASSISWGLAGPNEQFF. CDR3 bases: TGTGCCAGTAGTATTTCCTGGGGGCTAGCGGGCCCCAATGAGCAGTTCTTC.